This T cell receptor (beta chain) emerged from a study of T-cell memory formation after mild COVID-19. One entry per CDR3 protein results from TCRdb running MiXCR on the 5' RACE reads. The table has 250,000 to 350,000 distinct CDR3 sequences, about 17% seen once. Points on this clonotype: Its antigen is undetermined.

Germline CDR1 reads SGHVS; CDR2 reads FNYEAQ. The CDR3 runs 16 residues. V was clipped by 3 bases and J by 5 bases, with 19 bases between them. Study-level points and caveats: Whereas later expanders leaned CD4+, clones contracting day 15 to 85 showed a balanced CD4/CD8 makeup. Those CD4+ clones that contracted were mainly in CM and EM (CD8+ ones in EMRA). In second-wave clones peaking day 37, SARS-CoV-2 specificity remained unconfirmed. Cross-reactive memory appears to have joined, as suggested by some responding clones showing up in pre-infection memory.

The source material was PBMCs or a T cell subset sorted from them (not recorded which). The receptor's source is a man aged 18 to 29 who had mild COVID-19 (a few samples of this study predate the infection). Cell type and time point are not known. V usage is TRBV7-6 and J usage is TRBJ2-5; D is unresolved. Written as DNA, the CDR3 is TGTGCCAGCAGCTTCGGAACGCAGACGTGGGCGGAGACCCAGTACTTC. Translated, it gives CASSFGTQTWAETQYF.